Below are 13 T cell receptor beta chains sequenced from a single sample in a study of metastatic and nonmetastatic thyroid tumors. TCRdb re-analyzed the PCR reads through MiXCR. The sample has 35,000 to 40,000 clones, under 30% seen once. No treatment of any kind had been given to any patient before thyroid surgery. Sequencing used blood. These receptors were obtained from a male donor with papillary thyroid cancer or a benign thyroid nodule (not recorded which). Some clones in this sample may be carry-over from other donors' samples.

Points on this clone: At one of its ends the junction is not consistent with the germline gene, which may arise from a read error. The chain combines TRBV25-1 with TRBJ2-1, with D unresolved. CDR3 size: 13 residues. Germline CDR1 and CDR2: MGHDK and SYGVNS. The CDR3 loop reads CASSANYQDEQFF. CDR3 nucleotide sequence: TGTGCCAGTAGTGCGAATTACCAGGATGAGCAGTTCTTC.

This clone was detected many times. The V and J genes are TRBV7-8 and TRBJ2-1; 9 bases match TRBD2. The V and J ends lost 7 bases and 4 bases, in that order; junction bases with no gene match: 8. CDR1 is SGHVS, CDR2 FQNEAQ, per germline. The CDR3 has 15 amino acids. CDR3 nucleotides: TGTGCCAGCAACCCGCGGGAGGGATTTTACAATGAGCAGTTCTTC. Its translation is CASNPREGFYNEQFF.

This clone occurred many times. CDR3 coding DNA: TGTGCCAGCTCAAGGGGGACAGGGAACACCGGGGAGCTGTTTTTT. It codes for CASSRGTGNTGELFF. The V gene is TRBV18, the J gene TRBJ2-2, with 8 bases matching TRBD1. The CDR3 loop spans 15 amino acids. CDR1 is KGHSH and CDR2 is LQKENI in the germline V gene. V dropped 5 bases and J dropped 1; count of bases not matched to a gene: 3.

The chain links TRBV5-1 to TRBJ2-7, with TRBD2 identical over 7 bases. CDR3 size: 14 residues. The germline V gene has CDR1 SGHRS and CDR2 YFSETQ. V lost 0 bases to trimming and J lost 5 bases; unmatched junction nucleotides: 5. The CDR3 DNA follows: TGCGCCAGCAGCTTGGAACTAGCGCGCCACGAGCAGTACTTC. This gives the protein CASSLELARHEQYF.

This rearrangement joins TRBV12-3 or TRBV12-4 to TRBJ2-1; 13 bases line up with TRBD2. The length of the CDR3 is 16 residues. After removal of 6 bases from V and 2 bases from J, the junction contained 4 bases not matched to a gene. CDR3 sequence: CASRRLAGGPYNEQFF. The CDR3 nucleotides are TGTGCCAGCAGAAGACTAGCGGGAGGCCCCTACAATGAGCAGTTCTTC.

The chain combines TRBV4-1 with TRBJ2-5; D gene unclear. This CDR3 is 14 amino acids long. V lost 0 bases and J 5 bases, leaving 10 bases between the germline ends. Germline lookup yields CDR1 MGHRA and CDR2 YSYEKL. The CDR3 sequence is CASSQEGRAETQYF. CDR3 in DNA: TGCGCCAGCAGCCAAGAAGGTAGAGCGGAGACCCAGTACTTC.

This clone ranks as medium-sized. The rearrangement links TRBV6-1 to TRBJ2-7; the D is unclear. Germline V gives CDR1 MNHNS, CDR2 SASEGT. The V and J ends lost 6 bases and 3 bases respectively, with 9 bases between them. This CDR3 spans 12 amino acids. The CDR3 loop is CASSWADYEQYF. The DNA for the CDR3 is TGTGCCAGCAGCTGGGCAGACTACGAGCAGTACTTC.

This clone occurred a few times. One junction end does not reproduce the germline sequence, and a read error may be involved. The rearrangement joins TRBV7-9 to TRBJ2-1, with 9 bases that match TRBD1. The CDR3 is 12 residues long. The germline gives CDR1 SEHNR, CDR2 FQNEAQ (reference sequence). The CDR3 protein is CASTDNRGRGIF. The CDR3 nucleotides read TGTGCCAGCACCGATAACAGGGGGCGAGGAATCTTC.

The chain carries TRBV10-3 and TRBJ2-3, with TRBD1 matching over 7 bases. CDR1 and CDR2 from the germline V gene are ENHRY and SYGVKD. The CDR3 is 15 residues long. The junction had 14 bases not matched to a gene; V was cut back by 10 bases and J by 4 bases. CDR3 amino acids: CATVLGTDLPDTQYF. DNA for the CDR3: TGTGCCACCGTTCTTGGGACAGACCTACCAGATACGCAGTATTTT.

This clone was seen many times. One junction end disagrees with the germline gene, perhaps due to a read error. This specimen includes other DNA sequences encoding the same CDR3. V and J are TRBV15 and TRBJ2-1; TRBD2 matches at 7 bases. Germline V gene data show CDR1 as LNHNV and CDR2 as YYDKDF (reference sequence). The CDR3 is made up of 21 amino acids. CDR3 DNA: TGTGCCACCAGCAGAGATTCTTGGGCTAGCGGAAGTTCTGTGTCCTACAACGAGCAGTTCTTC. Translating it yields CATSRDSWASGSSVSYNEQFF.

This clone appeared a few times. V gene TRBV6-1 combines with J gene TRBJ2-7; D gene unclear. The V end lost 1 base, the J end lost 3 bases, and 7 bases lay between the germline ends. The CDR3 extends over 13 amino acids. CDR1 and CDR2 (germline): MNHNS, SASEGT. In nucleotides, the CDR3 is TGTGCCAGCAGTGAAGGAACCCGCTACGAGCAGTACGTC. Its protein is CASSEGTRYEQYV.

The chain employs TRBV9 and TRBJ2-3; 8 nucleotides line up with TRBD2. There are 16 residues in the CDR3. Germline trimming cut 0 bases from V and 3 bases from J; bases unmatched to any gene: 6. The germline gives CDR1 SGDLS, CDR2 YYNGEE. Here the CDR3 reads CASSVGDSGNTDTQYF. Here the CDR3 DNA reads TGTGCCAGCAGCGTAGGAGATAGCGGGAATACAGATACGCAGTATTTT.

This clone rates as medium-sized (0.01 to 0.1%). The chain has TRBV28 and TRBJ2-7; D not resolved. CDR3 length: 12 residues. Deletions cut 6 bases from V and 3 bases from J, with 9 bases between. CDR1 MDHEN and CDR2 SYDVKM come from the germline V gene. CDR3 in amino acids: CASRARRYEQYF. The CDR3 DNA follows: TGTGCCAGCAGGGCCCGACGCTACGAGCAGTACTTC.